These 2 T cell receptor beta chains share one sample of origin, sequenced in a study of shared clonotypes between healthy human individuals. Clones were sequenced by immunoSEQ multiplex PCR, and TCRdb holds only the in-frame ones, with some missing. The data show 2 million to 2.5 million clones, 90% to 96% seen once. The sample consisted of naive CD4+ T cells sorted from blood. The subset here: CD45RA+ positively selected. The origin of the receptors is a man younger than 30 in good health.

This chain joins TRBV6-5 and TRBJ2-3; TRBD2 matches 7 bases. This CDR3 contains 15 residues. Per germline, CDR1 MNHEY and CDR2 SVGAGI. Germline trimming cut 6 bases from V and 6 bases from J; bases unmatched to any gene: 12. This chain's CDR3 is CASRQLSGIADTQYF. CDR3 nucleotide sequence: TGTGCCAGCAGGCAGCTGAGCGGGATCGCGGATACGCAGTATTTT.

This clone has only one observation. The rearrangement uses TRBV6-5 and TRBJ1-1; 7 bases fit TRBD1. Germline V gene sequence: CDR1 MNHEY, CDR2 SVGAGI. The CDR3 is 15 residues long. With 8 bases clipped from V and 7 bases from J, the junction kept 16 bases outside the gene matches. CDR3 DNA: TGTGCCAGCTCCCGAGACAGGGAGTTTGCGGGTGAAGCTTTCTTT. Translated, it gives CASSRDREFAGEAFF.